This TCR beta chain was sequenced during a study of control samples from healthy donors and cancer patients. Data came from immunoSEQ multiplex PCR; TCRdb stores just in-frame clones and leaves some out. Counted here are roughly 120,000 clones, 85% to 90% occurring once; the ten biggest clones make up 1% to 1.4%. The CDR3 runs 15 residues. Looked up from germline, CDR1 is SGHRS and CDR2 is YFSETQ. The V end lost 1 base, the J end lost 5 bases, and 15 bases lay between the germline ends. The sequenced sample was PBMCs. The TCR was taken from a woman between 50 and 59 years old with colorectal cancer. V and J are TRBV5-1 and TRBJ2-5, with a possible D match to TRBD1 (5 bases). The CDR3 DNA reads TGCGCCAGCAGCTTGCCCCCTAGGGGCAACGAGACCCAGTACTTC. It translates to CASSLPPRGNETQYF.